This TCR beta chain is drawn from a study of cytomegalovirus exposure and HLA in healthy donors. Whole-study results and caveats: Some highly shared sequence variants likely arose as a pipeline artifact. TCR beta chains numbering some 160 were designated cytomegalovirus-associated. In presence/absence analyses, roughly uniform sequencing depth across donors was assumed.

V lost 2 bases, J lost 0 bases, and 8 bases lay in between. From germline, CDR1 is SEHNR and CDR2 FQNEAQ (reference sequence). The CDR3 length is 14 residues. This clone was seen just once. What it binds is unknown. With 60 Vbeta and 13 Jbeta primers, the PCR was carried out. Method: immunoSEQ multiplex PCR; TCRdb's copy keeps in-frame clones and lacks some. The table lists some 150,000 clones, 65% to 90% of them singletons. V is TRBV7-9 and J is TRBJ2-7, with D tentatively TRBD2 (5 bases). The source of this sequence is a woman in her forties or fifties in good health and CMV-seropositive. Source material: PBMCs. CDR3 nucleotide sequence: TGTGCCAGCAGCTTAAACGCGGGCTCCTACGAGCAGTACTTC. Protein: CASSLNAGSYEQYF.